This T cell receptor (beta chain) was retrieved from a study of blood T cell repertoires in COVID-19. Overall study: From T cells, B-cell-depleted T cells, or PBMCs came the material, which was cDNA or gDNA.

The data were produced by immunoSEQ multiplex PCR, yet TCRdb's version contains in-frame clones alone and is incomplete. The sample has a few hundred thousand clones; around nine tenths are singletons. The CDR3 contains 14 residues. Germline V gene sequence: CDR1 SGDLS, CDR2 YYNGEE. The ends were cut back, 0 bases at V and 5 bases at J, with 6 bases in the middle. The gene calls are TRBV9 and TRBJ1-6; D is ambiguous. The receptor's source is a man aged 35 to 55 who had recovered from COVID-19. The material sequenced was peripheral blood. DNA of the CDR3: TGTGCCAGCAGCGTAGCGGCGGATAATTCACCCCTCCACTTT. It yields the protein CASSVAADNSPLHF. Variable domain in full (rest from reference TRBV9 and TRBJ1-6): DSGVTQTPKHLITATGQRVTLRCSPRSGDLSVYWYQQSLDQGLQFLIQYYNGEERAKGNILERFSAQQFPDLHSELNLSSLELGDSALYFCASSVAADNSPLHFGNGTRLTVT.